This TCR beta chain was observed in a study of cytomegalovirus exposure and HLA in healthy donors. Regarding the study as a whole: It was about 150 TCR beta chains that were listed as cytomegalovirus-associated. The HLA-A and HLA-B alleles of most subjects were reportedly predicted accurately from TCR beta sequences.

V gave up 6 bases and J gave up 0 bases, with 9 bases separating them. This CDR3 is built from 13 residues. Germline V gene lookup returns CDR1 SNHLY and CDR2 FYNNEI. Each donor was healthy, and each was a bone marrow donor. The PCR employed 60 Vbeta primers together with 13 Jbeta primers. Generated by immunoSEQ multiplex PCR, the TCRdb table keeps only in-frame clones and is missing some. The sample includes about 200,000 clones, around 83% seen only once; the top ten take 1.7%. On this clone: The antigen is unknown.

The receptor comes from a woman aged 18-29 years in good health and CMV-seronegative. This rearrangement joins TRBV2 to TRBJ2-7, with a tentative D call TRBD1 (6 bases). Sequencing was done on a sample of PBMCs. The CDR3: CASSWDNSYEQYF. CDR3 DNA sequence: TGTGCCAGCAGCTGGGACAACTCCTACGAGCAGTACTTC. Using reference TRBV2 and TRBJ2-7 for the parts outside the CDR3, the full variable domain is EPEVTQTPSHQVTQMGQEVILRCVPISNHLYFYWYRQILGQKVEFLVSFYNNEISEKSEIFDDQFSVERPDGSNFTLKIRSTKLEDSAMYFCASSWDNSYEQYFGPGTRLTVT.